One sample yielded the 27 T cell receptor beta chains listed below, sequenced in a study of blood T cell repertoires in COVID-19. Measured with immunoSEQ multiplex PCR; TCRdb has only the in-frame clones, and not every one. The sample includes a few hundred thousand clones, 80% to 90% of them seen just once. The sequenced material came from peripheral blood. The receptors stem from a woman under 40 with active or convalescent COVID-19.

The chain combines TRBV5-1 with TRBJ2-6; TRBD1 agrees at 7 bases. Germline V gives CDR1 SGHRS, CDR2 YFSETQ. Trimming at V came to 2 bases and at J to 0 bases, leaving 2 bases not matched to a gene. This CDR3 contains 16 residues. This chain's CDR3 is CASSFDRVSGANVLTF. The DNA of the CDR3 is TGCGCCAGCAGCTTCGACAGGGTCTCTGGGGCCAACGTCCTGACTTTC.

This clone was counted only a few times. The V call is TRBV5-7, the J call TRBJ1-5; D is unclear. Being an ORF, TRBV5-7 has a function that is uncertain. The CDR3 covers 15 residues. The V end was cut by 1 base, the J end by 5 bases, with 13 bases between. CDR3 nucleotides: TGTGCCAGCAGCTTGAAACCCCTAGTTGATCAGCCCCAGCATTTT. Translated, it gives CASSLKPLVDQPQHF.

This sequence joins TRBV7-2 and TRBJ2-3; 8 bases agree with TRBD2. Germline V gene lookup returns CDR1 SGHTA and CDR2 FQGNSA. The ends lost 5 bases at V and 2 bases at J; junction bases unmatched: 6. CDR3 length equals 15 residues. CDR3 residues: CASSPQRGPTDTQYF. CDR3 coding DNA: TGTGCCAGCAGCCCCCAGCGGGGGCCCACAGATACGCAGTATTTT.

The chain carries TRBV19 and TRBJ2-5; D might be TRBD1 (6 bases). Germline V CDR1 and CDR2: LNHDA, SQIVND (reference sequence). Trimming took off 5 bases at V and 2 bases at J, with 9 bases between the two ends. The CDR3 runs 13 residues. The chain's CDR3 is CASSGRGQETQYF. CDR3 DNA sequence: TGTGCCAGTAGTGGCAGGGGTCAAGAGACCCAGTACTTC.

The chain couples TRBV4-3 to TRBJ2-1, with 12 bases aligning to TRBD2. The junction had 17 bases not matched to a gene; V was cut back by 8 bases and J by 0 bases. The CDR3 has 20 amino acids. The V gene's germline CDR1 is LGHNA and CDR2 YSLEER. This CDR3 is CASPPGASGGAYSSYNEQFF. The DNA of the CDR3 is TGCGCCAGCCCCCCGGGGGCTAGCGGGGGGGCTTACAGCTCCTACAATGAGCAGTTCTTC.

The J gene is TRBJ1-1, the V gene TRBV6-6; the D gene is possibly TRBD1 (6 bases). V was clipped by 5 bases and J by 7 bases, with 14 bases between them. The CDR3 consists of 13 residues. Per germline, CDR1 MNHNY and CDR2 SVGAGI (reference sequence). CDR3 region: CASSRQGGIEAFF. CDR3 nucleotide sequence: TGTGCCAGCAGTCGCCAAGGGGGAATTGAAGCTTTCTTT.

J is TRBJ2-7 and V is TRBV12-2; the D call TRBD1 from the table was never checked on the DNA. TRBV12-2 constitutes a pseudogene. CDR3 size: 17 residues. CDR3 amino acids: CASRPGGTGGTSYEQYF. The CDR3 DNA reads TGTGCAAGTCGCCCAGGAGGGACAGGGGGGACCTCCTACGAGCAGTACTTC.

The chain employs TRBV6-5 and TRBJ1-1, with D possibly being TRBD1 (6 bases). The CDR3 totals 15 residues. Germline V gene data show CDR1 as MNHEY and CDR2 as SVGAGI. V shed 7 bases and J shed 1 base, with 16 bases lying between them. The CDR3 sequence is CASTTGRTGNTEAFF. The CDR3, as DNA: TGTGCCAGCACGACAGGACGAACTGGGAACACTGAAGCTTTCTTT.

The rearrangement uses TRBV10-1 and TRBJ1-2; D ambiguous. The CDR3 is made up of 13 amino acids. Trimming left V 0 bases short and J 8 bases short, with 10 bases between. Germline-derived CDR1 and CDR2 are WNHNN and SYGVQD (reference sequence). CDR3 region: CASSESRVRGYTF. The CDR3 DNA is TGCGCCAGCAGTGAGTCGAGGGTTCGGGGCTACACCTTC.

The chain links TRBV7-9 to TRBJ1-5; a weak D match, TRBD1 (6 bases). From germline, CDR1 is SEHNR and CDR2 FQNEAQ (reference sequence). Trimming removed 3 bases from V and 4 bases from J, with 10 bases in between. This CDR3 region has 14 residues. CDR3 in amino acids: CASSFGQYNQPQHF. The CDR3 DNA reads as TGTGCCAGCAGCTTCGGACAGTATAATCAGCCCCAGCATTTT.

CDR3 bases: TGTGCCAGCAGTGAAGGCAGGGTTTCCATATATTTT. It translates to CASSEGRVSIYF. This chain uses TRBV6-1 with TRBJ1-3, with D tentatively TRBD1 (5 bases). The CDR3 extends over 12 amino acids. The V end was cut by 1 base, the J end by 11 bases, with 9 bases between. In germline, CDR1 is MNHNS, CDR2 SASEGT.

This chain uses TRBV7-3 with TRBJ2-3; tentative D call: TRBD1 (6 bases). Germline V gene lookup returns CDR1 SGHTA and CDR2 FQGTGA. V lost 5 bases, J lost 3 bases, and 15 bases lay in between. The CDR3 runs to 15 residues. The DNA for the CDR3 is TGTGCCAGCAGCCTCACAGGGTTTGGGACAGATACGCAGTATTTT. Amino acid sequence: CASSLTGFGTDTQYF.

The CDR3 here is CASSLGSGGLTYGYTF. CDR3 DNA sequence: TGTGCCAGCAGTTTAGGCAGCGGGGGACTGACCTATGGCTACACCTTC. V usage is TRBV28 and J usage is TRBJ1-2; a weak D match, TRBD1 (5 bases). The CDR3 has 16 amino acids. CDR1 is MDHEN and CDR2 is SYDVKM in the germline V gene. Trimming removed 2 bases from V and 4 bases from J, with 17 bases in between.

The chain is built from TRBV12-3 or TRBV12-4 and TRBJ2-7, with 7 bases matching TRBD2. The CDR3 is 13 residues long. The trim removed 4 bases at V and 4 bases at J, leaving 4 bases unmatched. CDR3 region: CASSWGGLYEQYF. The CDR3 region has the DNA TGTGCCAGCAGTTGGGGGGGGTTGTACGAGCAGTACTTC.

With regard to this clone: A junction boundary mismatches the germline segment, possibly from a read error. V usage is TRBV6-2 or TRBV6-3 and J usage is TRBJ2-7; no reliable D call. Per the germline V gene, CDR1 is MNHEY and CDR2 is SVGEGT. The CDR3 has 11 residues. In DNA, the CDR3 is TGTGCCAGCAGTCACTCCTACGAGCAGTACTTC. It codes for CASSHSYEQYF.

Only one count was recorded for this clone. The chain combines TRBV6-2 or TRBV6-3 with TRBJ2-1; 11 nucleotides match TRBD1. Germline CDR1 and CDR2: MNHEY and SVGEGT. The V segment lost 4 bases and the J segment 8 bases; nucleotides outside the gene matches: 4. This CDR3 region has 14 residues. The CDR3 DNA is TGTGCCAGCAGTTGGGACAGGGGGAGTGATGAGCAGTTCTTC. Translated, it gives CASSWDRGSDEQFF.

V is TRBV2 and J is TRBJ2-6, with a possible D match to TRBD2 (6 bases). Germline CDR1 reads SNHLY; CDR2 reads FYNNEI. Between the trimmed V and J ends, which lost 6 bases and 0 bases, there was a span of 21 bases. This CDR3 comprises 19 residues. In DNA form, the CDR3 reads TGTGCCAGCAGGGGAGGAATCGGGACTTGGGGCTCTGGGGCCAACGTCCTGACTTTC. Translation gives CASRGGIGTWGSGANVLTF.

This clone appeared a single time. A junction boundary mismatches the germline segment, possibly from a read error. The chain is built from TRBV7-2 and TRBJ1-5; no clear D gene. Germline lookup yields CDR1 SGHTA and CDR2 FQGNSA. The CDR3 sequence is 14 residues long. The CDR3 sequence is CASSRRLSDQPQHF. In DNA, the CDR3 is TGTGCCAGCAGCCGCCGACTTAGCGATCAGCCCCAGCATTTT.

The rearrangement uses TRBV6-4 and TRBJ1-4; D is perhaps TRBD1 (5 bases). With 6 bases removed from V and 8 bases from J, the gap between germline ends came to 10 bases. CDR1 is MRHNA, CDR2 SNTAGT, per germline. This CDR3 comprises 12 residues. DNA for the CDR3: TGTGCCAGCAGCCAGGGATACGAAAAACTGTTTTTT. This codes for CASSQGYEKLFF.

This chain connects TRBV5-1 to TRBJ1-5, with D perhaps TRBD1 (6 bases). The CDR3 loop spans 16 amino acids. V dropped 4 bases and J dropped 0 bases, with 14 bases sitting between them. Germline values: CDR1 SGHRS, CDR2 YFSETQ. Here the CDR3 DNA reads TGCGCCAGCAGCCCGGGGGGCGGGCCTAGCAATCAGCCCCAGCATTTT. Encoded protein: CASSPGGGPSNQPQHF.

The chain carries TRBV5-1 and TRBJ2-2; TRBD2 is a possible D gene (6 bases). This CDR3 is built from 18 residues. Germline V gene lookup returns CDR1 SGHRS and CDR2 YFSETQ. The ends were cut back, 1 base at V and 4 bases at J, with 20 bases in the middle. The CDR3 DNA follows: TGCGCCAGCAGCTTGACGCTATTCGGGAGCAAGGGCACCGGGGAGCTGTTTTTT. Its translation: CASSLTLFGSKGTGELFF.

This chain uses TRBV18 with TRBJ1-2, with D unresolved. This CDR3 is 18 amino acids long. V lost 3 bases to trimming and J lost 0 bases, with 20 bases between them. Germline V gene sequence: CDR1 KGHSH, CDR2 LQKENI. This chain's CDR3 is CASSPARRRAQANYGYTF. CDR3 nucleotides: TGTGCCAGCTCACCTGCTCGCCGGCGGGCTCAGGCTAACTATGGCTACACCTTC.

This CDR3 is CASSDPSGGVDEQFF. CDR3 coding DNA: TGTGCCAGCAGCGACCCCAGCGGGGGGGTAGATGAGCAGTTCTTC. The gene calls are TRBV7-3 and TRBJ2-1; 10 bases map to TRBD2. The germline V gene encodes CDR1 SGHTA and CDR2 FQGTGA. This CDR3 is 15 amino acids long. V trimming: 5 bases; J trimming: 8 bases; junction bases outside the gene matches: 9.

The CDR3 sequence: CASRADGDTEAFF. The DNA for the CDR3 is TGCGCCAGCAGGGCCGACGGAGACACTGAAGCTTTCTTT. This rearrangement joins TRBV10-1 to TRBJ1-1; D not certain. The V and J ends lost 6 bases and 3 bases respectively, with 11 bases between them. Germline V gene data show CDR1 as WNHNN and CDR2 as SYGVQD (reference sequence). This CDR3 comprises 13 residues.

This chain joins TRBV10-3 and TRBJ1-2, with 7 bases fitting TRBD1. Germline trimming cut 3 bases from V and 0 bases from J; bases unmatched to any gene: 13. CDR3 length equals 18 residues. Germline CDR1 and CDR2: ENHRY and SYGVKD. The CDR3 sequence is CAISDLKSWDRPNYGYTF. In DNA form, the CDR3 reads TGTGCCATCAGTGATTTAAAATCCTGGGACAGACCTAACTATGGCTACACCTTC.

This clone came up a few times. This sequence joins TRBV7-9 and TRBJ1-2; no reliable D call. Germline assignment: CDR1 SEHNR and CDR2 FQNEAQ (reference sequence). The ends were cut back, 1 base at V and 6 bases at J, with 12 bases in the middle. The CDR3 is made up of 14 amino acids. CDR3 bases: TGTGCCAGCAGCTTAGATGCGGGAGGAGATGGCTACACCTTC. As protein: CASSLDAGGDGYTF.

The chain joins TRBV7-9 to TRBJ1-1, with 12 bases that match TRBD1. The germline V gene encodes CDR1 SEHNR and CDR2 FQNEAQ (reference sequence). V shed 0 bases, J shed 10 bases, and the junction held 12 bases outside the gene matches. CDR3 length: 17 amino acids. CDR3 sequence: CASSLASGDRGPIRAFF. The CDR3, as DNA: TGTGCCAGCAGCTTAGCGAGCGGGGACAGGGGGCCCATTCGAGCTTTCTTT.